This T cell receptor (beta chain) was captured by sequencing in a study of cytomegalovirus exposure and HLA in healthy donors. At the level of the study: From 190 million or so T cells, an earlier analysis saw approximately 120 million unique TCR beta sequences.

J gave up 6 bases and V 2 bases, and 6 bases lay outside the gene matches. The CDR3 is 15 residues long. Germline CDR1 reads MNHEY; CDR2 reads SVGAGI. Remarks on this clone: Its specificity is unknown.

Findings of the study overall: By HLA locus, TCR association rates varied in a later analysis, with DRB1 showing the most and HLA-C the fewest. Certain indistinguishable V segments, among them TRBV6-2 and TRBV6-3, were excluded. Specificity for CMV antigens was confirmed in vitro for a few of the CMV-associated chains.

13 Jbeta primers and 60 Vbeta primers were used for the PCR. Assay: immunoSEQ multiplex PCR; the TCRdb copy retains only in-frame clones and omits some. The sample shows about 160,000 clones, 70% to 90% of them seen only once. The clonotype comes from a woman aged 18-35 years in good health and CMV-seronegative. This chain uses TRBV6-5 with TRBJ2-1; 8 nucleotides match TRBD1. Material for sequencing was PBMCs. In DNA, the CDR3 is TGTGCCAGCAGTTACACCGGGACAGGCTCCAATGAGCAGTTCTTC. It yields the protein CASSYTGTGSNEQFF.